This T cell receptor beta chain was identified in a study of cytomegalovirus exposure and HLA in healthy donors. As for the study in general: Within the Caucasian-associated ancestry cluster were 81% of the 398 genotyped donors. General study points: In a later analysis, V- and J-gene trimming of beta chains associated with a DCLRE1C missense variant, replicated independently.

PCR involved 60 Vbeta and 13 Jbeta primers. The repertoire was sequenced with immunoSEQ multiplex PCR; TCRdb's copy has only in-frame clones and lacks some. Among some 120,000 clones listed, roughly four fifths were seen once. CDR3 size: 16 residues. Per the germline V gene, CDR1 is SGHVS and CDR2 is FNYEAQ. V shed 5 bases and J 0 bases; nucleotides not matched to a gene: 7. About this clone: Its antigen is undetermined.

The chain carries TRBV7-6 and TRBJ2-1; 7 nucleotides align to TRBD2. Input material: PBMCs. This sequence originates from a woman aged 40-49 years in good health and CMV-seropositive. CDR3 residues: CASSPGLGASYNEQFF. As DNA, the CDR3 is TGTGCCAGCAGCCCCGGACTAGGGGCCTCCTACAATGAGCAGTTCTTC.